These 18 T cell receptor beta chains were all obtained from the same sample, sequenced in a study of CXCR3-negative and CXCR3-positive naive CD8 T cells. cDNA libraries for TRB were generated by 5' RACE incorporating UMI labels. TCRdb re-called the 5' RACE reads and shows each CDR3 protein once, DNA omitted. The sample table includes 70,000 to 100,000 distinct CDR3 sequences. Sequencing was done on a sample of naive CXCR3- CD8+ T cells from blood. Subset noted: CD45RO-CCR7+CD27+CD95- naive CD8+ T cells lacking CXCR3 (TNR3-). The receptors were gathered from a human donor in good health. Some clones in this sample may be carry-over from other donors' samples.

The V and J genes are TRBV28 and TRBJ2-2; with no DNA, the TCRdb D assignment of TRBD2 cannot be verified. The CDR3 totals 17 residues. CDR1 MDHEN and CDR2 SYDVKM come from the germline V gene. This chain's CDR3 is CASSLASGGSNTGELFF.

CDR3 sequence: CASSTGTPSTDTQYF. The rearrangement joins TRBV27 to TRBJ2-3; TCRdb selects TRBD1, and the lack of DNA leaves this call unchecked. Looked up from germline, CDR1 is MNHEY and CDR2 is SMNVEV (reference sequence). CDR3 length equals 15 residues.

The chain combines TRBV29-1 with TRBJ2-7. This CDR3 has 11 residues. Germline CDR1 reads SQVTM; CDR2 reads ANQGSEA. CDR3 in amino acids: CSVEGPYEQYF.

CDR3 loop: CASSREGSYEQYF. The chain is built from TRBV28 and TRBJ2-7; TCRdb calls TRBD1, which cannot be checked without DNA. The CDR3 extends over 13 amino acids. In germline, CDR1 is MDHEN, CDR2 SYDVKM.

The J gene is TRBJ2-3, the V gene TRBV9; the TRBD2 assignment by TCRdb is unverifiable without DNA. Germline CDR1 SGDLS, CDR2 YYNGEE. This CDR3 contains 17 residues. CDR3 in amino acids: CASSHASSGISTDTQYF.

The chain is built from TRBV4-3 and TRBJ2-7. The CDR3 is made up of 16 amino acids. CDR1 and CDR2 (germline): LGHNA, YSLEER. This chain's CDR3 is CASSQEGYLPRYEQYF.

This rearrangement joins TRBV12-3 or TRBV12-4 to TRBJ2-5; no DNA is available, so the TRBD1 call from TCRdb remains unchecked. This CDR3 contains 16 residues. The CDR3 reads CASSPSGTPAAETQYF.

The V call is TRBV7-2, the J call TRBJ2-7. The CDR3 length is 12 residues. CDR1 SGHTA and CDR2 FQGNSA come from the germline V gene. CDR3 sequence reads: CASSLLEYEQYF.

The gene calls are TRBV5-1 and TRBJ2-7; the TRBD1 assignment by TCRdb is unverifiable without DNA. This CDR3 comprises 14 residues. Germline V gene data show CDR1 as SGHRS and CDR2 as YFSETQ. The CDR3 protein is CAGTPQPGSYEQYF.

J is TRBJ2-7 and V is TRBV7-6; TCRdb designates TRBD2, a call that cannot be tested without DNA. This CDR3 contains 15 residues. Per germline, CDR1 SGHVS and CDR2 FNYEAQ. The CDR3 loop is CASSAIEGETYEQYF.

V gene TRBV9 combines with J gene TRBJ2-5; TCRdb gives TRBD1 as the D gene, but with no DNA this cannot be confirmed. CDR3 length: 15 residues. From germline, CDR1 is SGDLS and CDR2 YYNGEE. CDR3 loop: CASSGVGGTYETQYF.

The chain has TRBV6-6 and TRBJ2-3; TCRdb names TRBD2, which stays unverified in the absence of DNA. Germline CDR1 reads MNHNY; CDR2 reads SVGAGI (reference sequence). This CDR3 has 17 amino acids. This CDR3 is CASSSPVLAGGLGTQYF.

The CDR3 region is CAISEGSDYGYTF. The gene calls are TRBV10-3 and TRBJ1-2. CDR1 and CDR2 from the germline V gene are ENHRY and SYGVKD. CDR3 length equals 13 residues.

The chain links TRBV19 to TRBJ1-1; TCRdb proposes TRBD1, but this gene call is untestable without DNA. Germline CDR1 and CDR2: LNHDA and SQIVND (reference sequence). The length of the CDR3 is 14 residues. This CDR3 reads CASSWDRGGTEAFF.

The chain links TRBV6-2 or TRBV6-3 to TRBJ2-1; TCRdb names TRBD2, which stays unverified in the absence of DNA. CDR3 length: 15 amino acids. Looked up from germline, CDR1 is MNHEY and CDR2 is SVGEGT. This chain's CDR3 is CASSYRQRGINEQFF.

CDR3 amino acids: CASSPSAPGVGEQFF. The genes are TRBV6-4 and TRBJ2-1; TCRdb calls TRBD2, which cannot be checked without DNA. CDR1 and CDR2 (germline): MRHNA, SNTAGT. The CDR3 totals 15 residues.

V gene TRBV5-5 combines with J gene TRBJ2-7; TCRdb calls TRBD1, which cannot be checked without DNA. Germline V lookup: CDR1 SGHKS, CDR2 YYEKEE (reference sequence). This CDR3 has 15 amino acids. CDR3 in amino acids: CASSPGGQGSYEQYF.

The chain has TRBV12-3 or TRBV12-4 and TRBJ2-7; TCRdb names TRBD1, which stays unverified in the absence of DNA. The CDR3 extends over 13 amino acids. CDR3 protein: CASSSGISYEQYF.